This T cell receptor beta chain was retrieved from a study of ipilimumab plus nivolumab after autologous stem cell transplantation. The table came from immunoSEQ multiplex PCR; TCRdb's copy has only in-frame clones and leaves some out. The table shows 84,000 or so clones, with approximately 83% occurring only once. Ipilimumab, 1 mg/kg, started 14 to 28 days after autologous transplant. Sequencing used PBMCs, obtained in a trial of ipilimumab plus nivolumab as post-transplant consolidation. This sequence was found in a male donor with diffuse large B-cell lymphoma.

CDR3 in amino acids: CASTLSGALTYNEQFF. DNA of the CDR3: TGTGCCAGCACCCTAAGCGGGGCCCTTACCTACAATGAGCAGTTCTTC. V usage is TRBV2 and J usage is TRBJ2-1; 7 nucleotides align to TRBD2. The junction had 11 bases not matched to a gene; V was cut back by 7 bases and J by 2 bases. This CDR3 has 16 amino acids. CDR1 and CDR2 from the germline V gene are SNHLY and FYNNEI.